This TCR beta chain is from a study of cytomegalovirus exposure and HLA in healthy donors. At the level of the study: Among around 180 million T cells, an earlier analysis found roughly 100 million unique TCR beta sequences. Study-level points and caveats: The authors judged a highly shared variant cluster likely a sequencing artifact. For most TCR beta V segments, an earlier analysis put the productive rate at about 87% or about 30% of the time.

Trimming took 5 bases from V and 4 from J; bases not matched to a gene: 15. The CDR3 covers 19 residues. CDR1 is SEHNR and CDR2 is FQNEAQ in the germline V gene (reference sequence). Amplification used 60 Vbeta primers and 13 Jbeta primers. Some clones are missing from TCRdb's copy, which holds only in-frame ones; the method was immunoSEQ multiplex PCR. The sample consists of about 110,000 clones, over 75% of them appearing once. As regards this clone: The antigen is unknown.

At the time of sampling, donors were nominally healthy, though unrecorded immune exposures were likely. The sample taken for sequencing was PBMCs. The receptor was isolated from a man in his thirties or forties in good health and CMV-seronegative. The chain carries TRBV7-9 and TRBJ2-6; TRBD2 agrees at 9 bases. Written as DNA, the CDR3 is TGTGCCAGCAGCCCCCAACCTAGCGGGAAAGGACCCGGGGCCAACGTCCTGACTTTC. Translating it yields CASSPQPSGKGPGANVLTF.